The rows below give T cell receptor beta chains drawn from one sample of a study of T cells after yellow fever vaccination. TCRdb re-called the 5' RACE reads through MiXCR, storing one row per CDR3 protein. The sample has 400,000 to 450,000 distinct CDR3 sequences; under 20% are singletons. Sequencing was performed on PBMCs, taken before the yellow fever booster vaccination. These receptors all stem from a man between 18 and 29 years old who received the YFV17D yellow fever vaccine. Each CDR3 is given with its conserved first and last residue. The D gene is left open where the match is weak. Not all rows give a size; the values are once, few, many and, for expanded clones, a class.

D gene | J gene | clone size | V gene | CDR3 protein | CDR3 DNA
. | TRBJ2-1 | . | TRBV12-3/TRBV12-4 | CASSSSGLGYNEQFF | TGTGCCAGCAGTTCGTCGGGACTGGGCTACAATGAGCAGTTCTTC
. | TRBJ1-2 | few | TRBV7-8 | CASSAGLRLGGYTF | TGTGCCAGCAGCGCCGGACTGAGGCTCGGGGGCTACACCTTC
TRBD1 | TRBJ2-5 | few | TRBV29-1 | CSVGAGGEETQYF | TGCAGCGTTGGGGCAGGGGGAGAAGAGACCCAGTACTTC
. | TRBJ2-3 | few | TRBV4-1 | CASSQEGRANTQYF | TGCGCCAGCAGCCAAGAGGGCCGAGCGAATACGCAGTATTTT
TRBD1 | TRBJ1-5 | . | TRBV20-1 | CSAIQGAHQPQHF | TGCAGCGCAATACAGGGGGCCCATCAGCCCCAGCATTTT
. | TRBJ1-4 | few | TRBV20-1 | CSARVWGGNEKLFF | TGCAGTGCTAGAGTGTGGGGTGGTAATGAAAAACTGTTTTTT
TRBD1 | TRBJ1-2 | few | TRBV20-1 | CSAQGANGYTF | TGCAGTGCGCAGGGGGCAAATGGCTACACCTTC
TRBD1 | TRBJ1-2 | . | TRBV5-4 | CASSPGTDVNYGYTF | TGTGCCAGCAGCCCTGGGACAGATGTGAACTATGGCTACACCTTC
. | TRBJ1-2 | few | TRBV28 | CASSHIYGYTF | TGTGCCAGCAGTCACATCTATGGCTACACCTTC
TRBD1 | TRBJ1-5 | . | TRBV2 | CASSSLETGVSNQPQHF | TGTGCCAGCAGTAGTTTGGAGACAGGGGTTAGCAATCAGCCCCAGCATTTT
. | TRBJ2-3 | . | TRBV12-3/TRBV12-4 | CASSTLDTQYF | TGTGCCAGCAGCACCTTAGATACGCAGTATTTT
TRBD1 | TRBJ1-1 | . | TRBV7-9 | CASSHAITDRGSTEAFF | TGTGCCAGCAGCCACGCCATCACAGACAGGGGGTCAACTGAAGCTTTCTTT
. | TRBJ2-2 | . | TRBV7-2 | CASSLSFGGPKATGELFF | TGTGCCAGCAGCTTATCCTTCGGGGGGCCCAAAGCCACCGGGGAGCTGTTTTTT
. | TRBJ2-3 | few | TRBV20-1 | CIPRGEADTQYF | TGCATCCCGAGGGGGGAGGCAGATACGCAGTATTTT
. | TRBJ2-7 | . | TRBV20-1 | CSARDMAYQQYF | TGCAGTGCTAGAGACATGGCGTACCAGCAGTACTTC
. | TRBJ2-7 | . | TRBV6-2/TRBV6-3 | CASSGTAPYEQYF | TGTGCCAGCAGTGGGACGGCCCCCTACGAGCAGTACTTC
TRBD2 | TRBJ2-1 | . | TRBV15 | CATSKAGGNNEQFF | TGTGCCACCAGCAAAGCGGGGGGGAACAATGAGCAGTTCTTC
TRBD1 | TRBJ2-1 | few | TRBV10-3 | CVPGGRTITEQFF | TGTGTCCCAGGGGGCAGAACCATTACTGAGCAGTTCTTC
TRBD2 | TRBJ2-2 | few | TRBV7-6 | CASSSGLAEGTGELFF | TGTGCCAGCAGCTCAGGACTAGCGGAAGGCACCGGGGAGCTGTTTTTT
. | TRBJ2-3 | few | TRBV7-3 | CASSLVEGDTQYF | TGTGCCAGCAGCTTAGTGGAGGGAGATACGCAGTATTTT
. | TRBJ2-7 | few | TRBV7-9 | CASSLDKDEQYF | TGTGCCAGCAGCTTAGACAAGGACGAGCAGTACTTC
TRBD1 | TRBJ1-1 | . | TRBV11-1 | CASSPHGTDTEAFF | TGTGCCAGCAGCCCACACGGGACAGATACTGAAGCTTTCTTT
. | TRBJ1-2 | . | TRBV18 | CASSEGLDPFNYGYTF | TGTGCCAGCTCAGAGGGGCTAGACCCTTTTAACTATGGCTACACCTTC
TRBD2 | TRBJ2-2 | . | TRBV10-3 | CAIREGGGNTGELFF | TGTGCCATCAGAGAGGGCGGGGGAAACACCGGGGAGCTGTTTTTT
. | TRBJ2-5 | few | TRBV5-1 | CASSLVTSAPETQYF | TGCGCCAGCAGCTTGGTGACCTCCGCCCCGGAGACCCAGTACTTC
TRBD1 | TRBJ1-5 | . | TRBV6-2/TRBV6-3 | CASTDPTGALRYSNQPQHF | TGTGCCAGCACCGATCCGACAGGGGCCCTTAGATATAGCAATCAGCCCCAGCATTTT
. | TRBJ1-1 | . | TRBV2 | CASSDDRYTEAFF | TGTGCCAGCAGTGACGACAGATACACTGAAGCTTTCTTT
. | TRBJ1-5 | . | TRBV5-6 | CASSSINNQPQHF | TGTGCCAGCAGCTCGATCAACAATCAGCCCCAGCATTTT
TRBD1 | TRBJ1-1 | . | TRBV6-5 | CASRDTGAPEAFF | TGTGCCAGCAGGGATACAGGGGCTCCTGAAGCTTTCTTT
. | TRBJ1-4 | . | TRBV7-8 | CASSLQLGQANEKLFF | TGTGCCAGCAGCCTCCAGCTTGGGCAAGCTAATGAAAAACTGTTTTTT
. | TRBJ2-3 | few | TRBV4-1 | CASSHLGASTDTQYF | TGCGCCAGCAGCCATTTGGGAGCTAGCACAGATACGCAGTATTTT
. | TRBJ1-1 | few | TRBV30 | CAWRGHPKGRMNTEAFF | TGTGCCTGGAGGGGGCATCCAAAGGGTAGGATGAACACTGAAGCTTTCTTT
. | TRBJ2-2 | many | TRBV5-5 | CASSLQGRDIGELFF | TGTGCCAGCAGCTTGCAGGGGAGGGACATCGGGGAGCTGTTTTTT
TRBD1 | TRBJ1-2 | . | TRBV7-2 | CASTLGQGYAYSYGYTF | TGTGCCTCAACATTGGGACAGGGATATGCGTACTCCTATGGCTACACCTTC
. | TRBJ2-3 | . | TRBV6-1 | CASSEIGTDTQYF | TGTGCCAGCAGTGAAATCGGGACAGATACGCAGTATTTT
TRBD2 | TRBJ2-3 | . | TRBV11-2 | CASSLRIGLATSADTQYF | TGTGCCAGCAGCTTAAGGATAGGTCTAGCGACTAGCGCAGATACGCAGTATTTT
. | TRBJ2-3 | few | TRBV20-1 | CSARARTDTQYF | TGCAGTGCCAGAGCCCGCACAGATACGCAGTATTTT
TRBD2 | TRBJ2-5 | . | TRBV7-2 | CASSLPTWVRGGQETQYF | TGTGCCAGCAGCTTACCAACCTGGGTGCGGGGGGGCCAAGAGACCCAGTACTTC